This T cell receptor (beta chain) is drawn from a study of T cell repertoires in cytomegalovirus infection. Findings and limits, study-wide: Cumulative frequency of public TCR beta families picked out carriers of CMV plus the relevant HLA.

Using its own MiXCR run on the reads, TCRdb lists one record per CDR3 protein. This repertoire shows tens of thousands of distinct CDR3 sequences, roughly a fifth found once; its top ten account for about 53%. This clonotype has at least ten counts. The antigen remains unidentified. Germline V CDR1 and CDR2: SNHLY, FYNNEI. The V and J ends lost 6 bases and 0 bases respectively, with 14 bases between them. The CDR3 has 15 amino acids. The sequence was collected from a human donor in good health (CMV status not recorded). Some clones in this sample may be carry-over from other donors' samples. Specimen: CD8+ T cells from cultured PBMCs, collected from culture after CMV antigen stimulation. The chain uses TRBV2 and TRBJ1-2; weak D call: TRBD1 (5 bases). CDR3 region: CASSPAGTSNYGYTF. The DNA of the CDR3 is TGTGCCAGCAGCCCTGCAGGGACCTCTAACTATGGCTACACCTTC.